These T cell receptor beta chains were read from a single sample in a study of molecular identifiers for immune sequencing clone quantification. TCRdb recomputed calls from the PCR reads with MiXCR, one row per CDR3 protein. This sample has about 300,000 distinct CDR3 sequences; about 22% occur once, and the top ten carry under 0.95%. The material sequenced was naive CD8+ T cells from blood, with Jurkat cell RNA spiked in. The receptors derive from a human donor in good health. Some libraries in this study had Jurkat cell RNA spiked in. Both conserved end residues are part of each CDR3. D genes are given only for firm matches. Clone size is given for some rows only: seen once, a few or many times, or a class if the clone is expanded.

TGTGCCAGCAGTCCCCAACCAAGACCCCGCACCGGGGAGCTGTTTTTT	CASSPQPRPRTGELFF	TRBV28	TRBJ2-2	-	many	16
TGTGCCACCAGTGATTCGGTGGGGGGAAACACCGGGGAGCTGTTTTTT	CATSDSVGGNTGELFF	TRBV24-1	TRBJ2-2	-	many	16
TGTGCCTGGCAACCCCCAGCGGGAAACTCCTACGAGCAGTACTTC	CAWQPPAGNSYEQYF	TRBV30	TRBJ2-7	TRBD2	-	15
TGTGCCAGCAGTGGGGCTCAGGGGGTCACAGATACGCAGTATTTT	CASSGAQGVTDTQYF	TRBV12-3/TRBV12-4	TRBJ2-3	TRBD1	many	15
TGTGCCAGCAGCCAAGATGTGGGGACGAACACCGGGGAGCTGTTTTTT	CASSQDVGTNTGELFF	TRBV4-2	TRBJ2-2	-	many	16
TGCGCCAGCAGCGATACCACCGGGACAGGGGGCTACGAGCAGTACTTC	CASSDTTGTGGYEQYF	TRBV5-1	TRBJ2-7	TRBD1	-	16
TGTGCCAGCAGTCGAACCCCTCCTGACAGGGGCACAGATACGCAGTATTTT	CASSRTPPDRGTDTQYF	TRBV12-3/TRBV12-4	TRBJ2-3	TRBD1	few	17
TGTGCCAGTACACCGGGGTTTTATCAGCCCCAGCATTTT	CASTPGFYQPQHF	TRBV19	TRBJ1-5	-	many	13
TGCGCCAGCAGCCAAAACAGGGGTGACTACGAGCAGTACTTC	CASSQNRGDYEQYF	TRBV4-3	TRBJ2-7	TRBD1	many	14
TGTGCCAGCAGACTGGACACGGCCGAATCGGGGGCCCAGTACTTC	CASRLDTAESGAQYF	TRBV6-2/TRBV6-3	TRBJ2-5	-	few	15
TGTGCCAGCAGCTCCAGCTTAGACGGAGAGACCCAGTACTTC	CASSSSLDGETQYF	TRBV13	TRBJ2-5	-	many	14
TGCGCCAGCAGCCAAGGGGAGAGTGGCTATGGCTACACCTTC	CASSQGESGYGYTF	TRBV4-1	TRBJ1-2	-	-	14
TGTGCCAGCAGCTTAAGCGTGACAGCTGAAGCTTTCTTT	CASSLSVTAEAFF	TRBV7-9	TRBJ1-1	-	many	13
TGCGCCAGCAGCCAAGATCCCCCGACTAGTGGAGGTGAAAATGAGCAGTTCTTC	CASSQDPPTSGGENEQFF	TRBV4-1	TRBJ2-1	-	few	18
TGTGCCAGCAGCTTAGGCAGCAGTTTTCAGGGCTACGCCTTC	CASSLGSSFQGYAF	TRBV13	TRBJ1-2	-	-	14